This T cell receptor (beta chain) comes out of a study of shared clonotypes between healthy human individuals. Across the study: Each donor had three CD4 naive, three CD4 memory, two CD8 naive and one CD8 memory plate.

The CDR3 length is 15 residues. The naive CD8 subset, CD45RO-negative cells positively selected for CCR7, excluded terminally differentiated effector memory CD45RA+ cells. Only Caucasian adults living in Nashville, Tennessee served as donors. Assay execution took place at the deep level. The data were produced by immunoSEQ multiplex PCR, yet TCRdb's version contains in-frame clones alone and is incomplete. Of about 2 million clones listed, about 95% are singletons. The sequencing sample was made of naive CD8+ T cells sorted from blood. The chain joins TRBV21-1 to TRBJ2-5; the table's D call, TRBD1, was not checked against the DNA. TRBV21-1 is annotated as a pseudogene. The source of this sequence is a man younger than 35 in good health. The CDR3 nucleotides are TGTGCCAGCAGCAAAGGGGGCTGGGTGCCGGAGACCCAGTACTTC. The encoded protein is CASSKGGWVPETQYF.